One and the same sample provided the 12 T cell receptor beta chains below, sequenced in a study of T cells after yellow fever vaccination. TCRdb redid the calling of the 5' RACE reads with MiXCR, one entry per CDR3 protein. The data hold under 500,000 distinct CDR3 sequences, with around 20% observed a single time. Sample: PBMCs, taken before the yellow fever booster vaccination. The receptors shown here come from a man aged 18 to 29 who received the YFV17D yellow fever vaccine.

This chain links TRBV9 with TRBJ2-7, with a tentative D call TRBD1 (5 bases). Germline loops: CDR1 SGDLS, CDR2 YYNGEE. The CDR3 length is 16 residues. V was shortened by 4 bases and J by 3 bases, with 20 bases between the two germline ends. As DNA, the CDR3 is TGTGCCAGCAGCATTCTCCCCGCGGTGGGGCTCTACGAGCAGTACTTC. Residues: CASSILPAVGLYEQYF. The variable domain in full, completed from reference TRBV9 and TRBJ2-7, reads DSGVTQTPKHLITATGQRVTLRCSPRSGDLSVYWYQQSLDQGLQFLIQYYNGEERAKGNILERFSAQQFPDLHSELNLSSLELGDSALYFCASSILPAVGLYEQYFGPGTRLTVT.

The CDR3, as DNA: TGTGCCAGCAGTCGTACAGGGATTTACGAACCAAGGAACATTCAGTACTTC. Its translation: CASSRTGIYEPRNIQYF. This sequence joins TRBV6-2 or TRBV6-3 and TRBJ2-4, with TRBD1 as a possible D gene (6 bases). The V gene's germline CDR1 is MNHEY and CDR2 SVGEGT. This CDR3 has 17 residues. V dropped 5 bases and J dropped 7 bases, with 24 bases sitting between them.

The chain recombines TRBV7-2 with TRBJ2-2; 9 bases fit TRBD1. Germline values: CDR1 SGHTA, CDR2 FQGNSA. This CDR3 region has 15 residues. With 5 bases clipped from V and 4 bases from J, the junction kept 5 bases outside the gene matches. CDR3 region: CASSPQGAGTGELFF. DNA for the CDR3: TGTGCCAGCAGCCCACAGGGGGCTGGCACCGGGGAGCTGTTTTTT.

The V and J genes are TRBV20-1 and TRBJ1-2; 8 bases map to TRBD1. The CDR3 runs to 13 residues. Germline trimming cut 3 bases from V and 3 bases from J; bases unmatched to any gene: 3. The germline gives CDR1 DFQATT, CDR2 SNEGSKA (reference sequence). The CDR3 is CSARTTGDYGYTF. CDR3 DNA: TGCAGTGCTAGGACGACAGGGGACTATGGCTACACCTTC.

The rearrangement links TRBV4-1 to TRBJ2-1, with 12 bases fitting TRBD2. Germline V CDR1 and CDR2: MGHRA, YSYEKL. With V trimmed by 3 bases and J by 10 bases, 10 bases remained unmatched. The CDR3 has 16 amino acids. CDR3 nucleotide sequence: TGCGCCAGCAGCCATCGCCTAGCGGGGGGGCCCTTAGAGCAGTTCTTC. It translates to CASSHRLAGGPLEQFF.

This chain joins TRBV7-6 and TRBJ2-2; 11 nucleotides line up with TRBD1. The trim removed 7 bases at V and 5 bases at J, leaving 3 bases unmatched. This CDR3 is 14 amino acids long. Germline CDR1 reads SGHVS; CDR2 reads FNYEAQ. Here the CDR3 reads CASMGTGGTGELFF. CDR3 in DNA: TGTGCCAGCATGGGGACAGGGGGAACCGGGGAGCTGTTTTTT. The full variable domain, with the rest looked up from reference TRBV7-6 and TRBJ2-2, is GAGVSQSPRYKVTKRGQDVALRCDPISGHVSLYWYRQALGQGPEFLTYFNYEAQQDKSGLPNDRFSAERPEGSISTLTIQRTEQRDSAMYRCASMGTGGTGELFFGEGSRLTVL.

A few counts support this clonotype. This sequence joins TRBV9 and TRBJ2-6; D unresolved. Trimming pared 4 bases from V and 0 bases from J, leaving 8 bases between. CDR3 length equals 15 residues. Germline CDR1 and CDR2: SGDLS and YYNGEE. The CDR3 loop is CASSPFNSGANVLTF. The CDR3 DNA reads TGTGCCAGCAGCCCCTTCAACTCTGGGGCCAACGTCCTGACTTTC.

A few counts support this clonotype. The chain links TRBV27 to TRBJ2-3, with D tentatively TRBD1 (6 bases). The CDR3 has 15 residues. V gave up 3 bases and J gave up 0 bases, with 10 bases separating them. CDR1 MNHEY and CDR2 SMNVEV come from the germline V gene (reference sequence). The CDR3 DNA sequence: TGTGCCAGCAGTTTTCAGGGGTCTAGCACAGATACGCAGTATTTT. This codes for CASSFQGSSTDTQYF.

In this sample, this clonotype turned up a few times. This rearrangement joins TRBV5-6 to TRBJ2-4, with 11 bases identical to TRBD2. The CDR3 runs to 17 residues. The germline gives CDR1 SGHDT, CDR2 YYEEEE. The junction had 6 bases not matched to a gene; V was cut back by 1 base and J by 3 bases. The CDR3 DNA reads TGTGCCAGCAGCTTGTTTAGCGGGGGGGCAGACAAAAACATTCAGTACTTC. Translation: CASSLFSGGADKNIQYF.

The V call is TRBV20-1, the J call TRBJ2-1; 9 bases agree with TRBD1. The germline gives CDR1 DFQATT, CDR2 SNEGSKA (reference sequence). The CDR3 covers 14 residues. V was pared by 3 bases and J by 6 bases, with 6 bases of the junction left unmatched. This CDR3 reads CSASLQGAGNEQFF. The CDR3 region has the DNA TGCAGTGCTAGCCTACAGGGGGCGGGCAATGAGCAGTTCTTC.

The chain combines TRBV6-5 with TRBJ1-2, with D tentatively TRBD1 (5 bases). The CDR3 has 15 residues. Germline V gives CDR1 MNHEY, CDR2 SVGAGI. Trimming removed 2 bases at V and 2 bases at J, with 12 bases between. CDR3 in DNA: TGTGCCAGCAGTTACGCAGACAGCTTAAACTATGGCTACACCTTC. Protein sequence: CASSYADSLNYGYTF.

V and J are TRBV5-1 and TRBJ1-1, with TRBD1 identical over 9 bases. From germline, CDR1 is SGHRS and CDR2 YFSETQ. V gave up 4 bases and J gave up 7 bases; unmatched junction bases: 5. The CDR3 sequence is 13 residues long. CDR3 sequence (DNA): TGCGCCAGCAGCCCATGGACAGGGGATGAAGCTTTCTTT. Encoded protein: CASSPWTGDEAFF.